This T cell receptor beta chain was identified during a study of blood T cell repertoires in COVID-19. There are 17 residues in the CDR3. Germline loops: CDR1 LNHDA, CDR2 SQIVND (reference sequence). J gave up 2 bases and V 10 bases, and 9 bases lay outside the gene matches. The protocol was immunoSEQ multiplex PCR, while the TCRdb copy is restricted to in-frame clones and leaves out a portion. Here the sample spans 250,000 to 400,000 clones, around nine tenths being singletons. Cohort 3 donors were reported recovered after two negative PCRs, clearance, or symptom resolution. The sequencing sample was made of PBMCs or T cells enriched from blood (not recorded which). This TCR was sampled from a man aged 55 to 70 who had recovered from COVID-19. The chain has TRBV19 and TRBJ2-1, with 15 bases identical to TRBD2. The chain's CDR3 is CATKPGLAGGAYNEQFF. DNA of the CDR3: TGTGCCACAAAACCGGGACTAGCGGGAGGTGCCTACAATGAGCAGTTCTTC.